This T cell receptor beta chain was observed in a study of T-cell memory formation after mild COVID-19. TCRdb recomputed calls from the 5' RACE reads with MiXCR, one row per CDR3 protein. This table has 350,000 to 500,000 distinct CDR3 sequences, around 17% appearing once. This clonotype has only a few counts. V shed 4 bases and J 5 bases; nucleotides not matched to a gene: 2. CDR1 and CDR2 from the germline V gene are SQVTM and ANQGSEA. This CDR3 spans 12 amino acids. The sequencing input was PBMCs or a T cell subset sorted from them (not recorded which). The chain uses TRBV29-1 and TRBJ2-5, with 9 positions matching TRBD2. The receptor was derived from a man younger than 30 who had mild COVID-19 (a few samples of this study predate the infection). Cell type and time point are not known. CDR3 sequence reads: CSVGLADETQYF. CDR3 DNA sequence: TGCAGCGTTGGACTAGCGGATGAGACCCAGTACTTC.